These 28 T cell receptor beta chains share one sample of origin, sequenced in a study of blood T cell repertoires in COVID-19. Sequencing was performed with immunoSEQ multiplex PCR; in TCRdb, only in-frame clones are kept and a portion is missing. The sample contains about 240,000 clones, roughly 91% of which appear only once. The sequenced sample consisted of PBMCs or T cells enriched from blood (not recorded which). These receptors were obtained from a man aged 40-49 years who had recovered from COVID-19.

The chain employs TRBV12-3 or TRBV12-4 and TRBJ1-2; D may be TRBD1 (5 bases). V was trimmed by 3 bases and J by 8 bases, leaving 13 bases between them. The CDR3 totals 13 residues. The CDR3 DNA follows: TGTGCCAGCAGTTTCGCCCAGGGATGGGGCTACACCTTC. This codes for CASSFAQGWGYTF.

The sample holds many counts of this clone. The chain links TRBV11-2 to TRBJ1-6; no reliable D call. This CDR3 is 15 amino acids long. Per germline, CDR1 SGHAT and CDR2 FQNNGV. Deletions cut 0 bases from V and 7 bases from J, with 10 bases between. CDR3 sequence (DNA): TGTGCCAGCAGCTTAGATGGGCCGGCAAATTCACCCCTCCACTTT. The encoded protein is CASSLDGPANSPLHF. Variable domain in full (rest from reference TRBV11-2 and TRBJ1-6): EAGVAQSPRYKIIEKRQSVAFWCNPISGHATLYWYQQILGQGPKLLIQFQNNGVVDDSQLPKDRFSAERLKGVDSTLKIQPAKLEDSAVYLCASSLDGPANSPLHFGNGTRLTVT.

The rearrangement joins TRBV5-6 to TRBJ1-2, with D unclear. Germline-derived CDR1 and CDR2 are SGHDT and YYEEEE. The CDR3 totals 15 residues. V gave up 3 bases and J gave up 0 bases, with 12 bases separating them. The chain's CDR3 is CASSSDLAANYGYTF. CDR3 in DNA: TGTGCCAGCAGCTCCGATCTCGCAGCTAACTATGGCTACACCTTC.

The chain joins TRBV18 to TRBJ2-5; possibly TRBD2 for D (6 bases). Between the trimmed V and J ends, which lost 3 bases and 2 bases, there was a span of 7 bases. Per germline, CDR1 KGHSH and CDR2 LQKENI. The CDR3 is 13 amino acids. CDR3 nucleotide sequence: TGTGCCAGCTCACCTAGCGGACAAGAGACCCAGTACTTC. It encodes CASSPSGQETQYF.

The CDR3 coding sequence is TGTGCCAGCAGTGAACCGGGACAGGGGTTAAACGAGCAGTACTTC. Its translation is CASSEPGQGLNEQYF. The rearrangement uses TRBV25-1 and TRBJ2-7; 10 nucleotides align to TRBD1. The CDR3 extends over 15 amino acids. CDR1 MGHDK and CDR2 SYGVNS come from the germline V gene. The V gene end was trimmed by 2 bases and the J gene end by 5 bases; junction bases not matched to a gene: 6.

This chain uses TRBV5-4 with TRBJ1-1; D perhaps matches TRBD1 (6 bases). Germline CDR1 is SGHNT and CDR2 is YYREEE (reference sequence). The CDR3 totals 17 residues. The germline V and J ends were trimmed by 4 bases and 5 bases, with 24 bases remaining between them. DNA for the CDR3: TGTGCCAGCAGCCCGATATTTTTACAGGGTGGGAGAACTGAAGCTTTCTTT. Encoded protein: CASSPIFLQGGRTEAFF.

The chain combines TRBV3-1 (or the pseudogene TRBV3-2) with TRBJ2-7, with 7 bases lining up with TRBD2. The CDR3 has 14 amino acids. Germline assignment: CDR1 LGHDT and CDR2 YNNKEL (reference sequence). V shed 4 bases, J shed 6 bases, and the junction held 9 bases outside the gene matches. The CDR3 sequence is CASSPGLEVGEQYF. DNA for the CDR3: TGTGCCAGCAGCCCCGGACTAGAAGTAGGCGAGCAGTACTTC.

The chain uses TRBV14 and TRBJ2-7, with D possibly TRBD2 on 6 matching bases. Germline lookup yields CDR1 SGHDN and CDR2 FVKESK. CDR3 length: 11 residues. Trimming pared 5 bases from V and 4 bases from J, leaving 6 bases between. The CDR3 here is CASSAGYEQYF. The CDR3 nucleotides are TGTGCCAGCAGCGCGGGGTACGAGCAGTACTTC.

The chain employs TRBV7-2 and TRBJ2-3, with D maybe TRBD2 (6 bases). This CDR3 is 16 amino acids long. Trimming took 1 base from V and 4 from J, leaving 15 bases between them. CDR1 and CDR2 (germline): SGHTA, FQGNSA. The chain's CDR3 is CASSLGLTSIADTQYF. As DNA, the CDR3 is TGTGCCAGCAGCTTAGGGCTGACTAGTATTGCAGATACGCAGTATTTT. The full variable domain, completed using reference TRBV7-2 and TRBJ2-3, is GAGVSQSPSNKVTEKGKDVELRCDPISGHTALYWYRQSLGQGLEFLIYFQGNSAPDKSGLPSDRFSAERTGGSVSTLTIQRTQQEDSAVYLCASSLGLTSIADTQYFGPGTRLTVL.

The CDR3 DNA sequence: TGTGCCAGCAGAAGACGACCAGCGGGGGATTCACCCCTCCACTTT. This sequence encodes CASRRRPAGDSPLHF. The chain carries TRBV2 and TRBJ1-6, with a possible D match to TRBD1 (5 bases). Germline V gene sequence: CDR1 SNHLY, CDR2 FYNNEI. The ends were cut back, 6 bases at V and 8 bases at J, with 17 bases in the middle. The CDR3 length is 15 residues.

CDR3 amino acids: CASSLGQSGETQYF. In DNA, the CDR3 is TGTGCCAGCAGTCTGGGACAGTCAGGAGAGACCCAGTACTTC. The chain employs TRBV7-6 and TRBJ2-5; TRBD1 matches at 7 bases. The V and J ends lost 6 bases and 4 bases, in that order; junction bases with no gene match: 8. CDR1 and CDR2 (germline): SGHVS, FNYEAQ. The CDR3 contains 14 residues.

This rearrangement joins TRBV10-3 to TRBJ1-5, with 8 bases matching TRBD1. There are 14 residues in the CDR3. Per the germline V gene, CDR1 is ENHRY and CDR2 is SYGVKD. J was trimmed by 3 bases and V by 6 bases; bases with no gene match: 4. The CDR3 is CAIRGQGVNQPQHF. In nucleotides, the CDR3 is TGTGCCATCAGAGGACAGGGCGTCAATCAGCCCCAGCATTTT.

V usage is TRBV7-8 and J usage is TRBJ2-7, with TRBD1 as a possible D gene (5 bases). The germline CDR1 and CDR2 sequences are SGHVS and FQNEAQ. Trimming removed 4 bases from V and 7 bases from J, with 20 bases in between. The CDR3 has 15 residues. The CDR3 sequence: CASSSLFSGSREQYF. The CDR3 DNA reads as TGTGCCAGCAGCTCTCTATTCTCAGGGTCCAGGGAGCAGTACTTC.

The chain employs TRBV5-3 and TRBJ1-3; tentatively, D is TRBD1 (6 bases). TRBV5-3 is known as an ORF, though its function is uncertain. Trimming cost V 5 bases and J 0 bases, with 15 bases left between them. This CDR3 has 16 residues. Written as DNA, the CDR3 is TGTGCCAGAAGGCGTTGGACAGTCCGCTCTGGAAACACCATATATTTT. Its protein is CARRRWTVRSGNTIYF.

The chain combines TRBV27 with TRBJ1-3, with D possibly TRBD1 on 5 matching bases. V dropped 5 bases and J dropped 6 bases, with 14 bases sitting between them. The CDR3 totals 14 residues. Germline CDR1 is MNHEY and CDR2 is SMNVEV (reference sequence). The CDR3 spells CASSPTVSQNTIYF. The CDR3 DNA reads as TGTGCCAGCAGTCCGACAGTTTCTCAAAACACCATATATTTT.

The chain joins TRBV3-1 (or the pseudogene TRBV3-2) to TRBJ1-6; TRBD1 aligns across 9 bases. CDR1 is LGHDT and CDR2 is YNNKEL in the germline V gene (reference sequence). J gave up 3 bases and V 5 bases, and 17 bases lay outside the gene matches. This CDR3 is built from 20 residues. The CDR3 reads CASSTLTGGYPINYNSPLHF. CDR3 DNA: TGTGCCAGCAGCACCCTTACAGGGGGCTATCCTATTAACTATAATTCACCCCTCCACTTT.

The CDR3 nucleotides read TGCAGCGCCGTGACAGGGGGCCCAAACGAGCAGTACTTC. It translates to CSAVTGGPNEQYF. The chain recombines TRBV29-1 with TRBJ2-7, with 10 bases aligning to TRBD1. The length of the CDR3 is 13 residues. Germline V gene lookup returns CDR1 SQVTM and CDR2 ANQGSEA. V was clipped by 7 bases and J by 5 bases; unmatched bases: 8.

The chain has TRBV5-1 and TRBJ2-1; tentatively, D is TRBD1 (6 bases). Looked up from germline, CDR1 is SGHRS and CDR2 is YFSETQ. V gave up 4 bases and J gave up 4 bases, with 9 bases separating them. The CDR3 spans 13 residues. CDR3 coding DNA: TGCGCCAGCAGCGGTACAGGGTACAATGAGCAGTTCTTC. Translated: CASSGTGYNEQFF.

The rearrangement uses TRBV10-1 and TRBJ2-7, with a tentative D call TRBD2 (6 bases). V shed 4 bases and J shed 2 bases, with 9 bases lying between them. The CDR3 is made up of 13 amino acids. CDR1 and CDR2 (germline): WNHNN, SYGVQD (reference sequence). CDR3 region: CASSGGATYEQYF. The DNA of the CDR3 is TGCGCCAGCAGTGGCGGGGCGACCTACGAGCAGTACTTC.

The rearrangement links TRBV14 to TRBJ2-4; no definite D call. Between the trimmed V and J ends, which lost 0 bases and 2 bases, there was a span of 8 bases. CDR1 and CDR2 from the germline V gene are SGHDN and FVKESK. CDR3 length: 15 residues. The CDR3 coding sequence is TGTGCCAGCAGCCAAGATGCGTCCCCCAAAAACATTCAGTACTTC. Its protein product is CASSQDASPKNIQYF.

This clone showed up just a few times. The chain joins TRBV12-5 to TRBJ1-5; TRBD1 matches 8 bases. The CDR3 extends over 19 amino acids. Per the germline V gene, CDR1 is LGHNT and CDR2 is FRNRAP. After removal of 0 bases from V and 0 bases from J, the junction contained 10 bases not matched to a gene. CDR3 region: CASGLVRGQGASSNQPQHF. The CDR3 region has the DNA TGTGCTAGTGGTTTGGTACGAGGGCAGGGGGCGAGTAGCAATCAGCCCCAGCATTTT.

This chain uses TRBV7-9 with TRBJ1-1, with D possibly being TRBD1 (5 bases). There are 16 residues in the CDR3. The ends were cut back, 1 base at V and 5 bases at J, with 17 bases in the middle. Per germline, CDR1 SEHNR and CDR2 FQNEAQ (reference sequence). The CDR3 loop reads CASSLDGHGAGTEAFF. The CDR3 DNA follows: TGTGCCAGCAGCTTAGATGGACACGGCGCAGGGACTGAAGCTTTCTTT.

The chain carries TRBV7-2 and TRBJ2-7, with 10 bases identical to TRBD2. The J segment lost 4 bases and the V segment lost 5 bases, leaving 11 bases of the junction unmatched. Looked up from germline, CDR1 is SGHTA and CDR2 is FQGNSA. The length of the CDR3 is 16 residues. CDR3 bases: TGTGCCAGCAGCGACTGGGCTAGCGGGAGTTGGTACGAGCAGTACTTC. It translates to CASSDWASGSWYEQYF.

The J gene is TRBJ2-2, the V gene TRBV24-1; a weak D match, TRBD1 (6 bases). CDR1 is KGHDR, CDR2 SFDVKD, per germline. The CDR3 spans 16 residues. With 4 bases removed from V and 3 bases from J, the gap between germline ends came to 14 bases. The CDR3 spells CATSDPGTRDTGELFF. CDR3 bases: TGTGCCACCAGTGACCCAGGGACACGAGACACCGGGGAGCTGTTTTTT.

The V gene is TRBV4-1, the J gene TRBJ2-2; TRBD2 agrees at 7 bases. Looked up from germline, CDR1 is MGHRA and CDR2 is YSYEKL. This CDR3 contains 15 residues. J lost 6 bases, V lost 4 bases, and 8 bases had no gene match. Written as DNA, the CDR3 is TGCGCCAGCAGCCGGGGTAGGGGAGGGTCCGGGGAGCTGTTTTTT. Amino acid sequence: CASSRGRGGSGELFF.

V gene TRBV6-5 combines with J gene TRBJ2-5, with TRBD1 identical over 7 bases. The CDR3 is 13 amino acids. From germline, CDR1 is MNHEY and CDR2 SVGAGI. J lost 3 bases, V lost 5 bases, and 3 bases had no gene match. CDR3 bases: TGTGCCAGCAGTACCGACAGGGAAGAGACCCAGTACTTC. Translation: CASSTDREETQYF.

The rearrangement joins TRBV27 to TRBJ2-3; 11 bases map to TRBD1. CDR1 MNHEY and CDR2 SMNVEV come from the germline V gene (reference sequence). After removal of 4 bases from V and 4 bases from J, the junction contained 1 base not matched to a gene. The CDR3 runs to 14 residues. Here the CDR3 reads CASSWDRGADTQYF. CDR3 bases: TGTGCCAGCAGTTGGGACAGGGGGGCAGATACGCAGTATTTT.

The chain has TRBV15 and TRBJ2-1; maybe TRBD2 (5 bases). Germline assignment: CDR1 LNHNV and CDR2 YYDKDF (reference sequence). The V and J ends lost 1 base and 0 bases respectively, with 13 bases between them. This CDR3 region has 17 residues. The DNA for the CDR3 is TGTGCCACCAGCAGAGCCGATAGCGAATACTCCTACAATGAGCAGTTCTTC. This sequence encodes CATSRADSEYSYNEQFF.